This T cell receptor (beta chain) was captured by sequencing in a study of shared clonotypes between healthy human individuals. At the level of the study: CD4 naive and memory got three plates each, CD8 naive two, CD8 memory one.

TCRdb's table, derived via immunoSEQ multiplex PCR, lists solely in-frame clones and lacks some. The sample shows roughly 2.5 million clones, around nine tenths of them seen only once. This CDR3 has 15 amino acids. Per germline, CDR1 LGHNT and CDR2 FRNRAP. The V gene is TRBV12-5, the J gene TRBJ2-7; 9 bases align to TRBD2. Material for sequencing was naive CD4+ T cells sorted from blood. Subset denoted: CD45RA+ positively selected. This clonotype originated in a man younger than 30 in good health. This CDR3 reads CAAPLAGGFGYEQYF. CDR3 bases: TGTGCCGCCCCTTTGGCGGGAGGGTTTGGCTACGAGCAGTACTTC.